This T cell receptor beta chain was profiled in a study of response to subunit inactivated influenza vaccine. Study-level findings and limits: The authors proposed limited new T cell recruitment per seasonal influenza vaccination.

V shed 6 bases, J shed 10 bases, and the junction held 3 bases outside the gene matches. The CDR3 is made up of 11 amino acids. Germline CDR1 MNHEY, CDR2 SVGEGT. TCRdb redid the calling of the RT-PCR reads with MiXCR, one entry per CDR3 protein. The data hold approximately 680,000 distinct CDR3 sequences, with approximately 15% observed a single time. Details on this clonotype: The target antigen is unknown.

This chain joins TRBV6-2 or TRBV6-3 and TRBJ2-1; 7 positions match TRBD2. Material: PBMCs from blood, obtained approximately 13 days after vaccination. This receptor was taken from a man aged 50-60 years who received an inactivated influenza vaccine. In nucleotides, the CDR3 is TGTGCCAGCAGCCGGCGGGGGGAGCAGTTCTTC. Its translation: CASSRRGEQFF.